The 7 T cell receptor beta chains presented below share a single source sample, sequenced in a study of control samples from healthy donors and cancer patients. The assay was immunoSEQ multiplex PCR, and TCRdb's table has in-frame clones only and misses some. The repertoire holds fewer than 300,000 clones, roughly four fifths seen once, with 10% to 15% in the top ten. Specimen: PBMCs. The receptors shown here come from an older woman with lung cancer.

The sample holds a few counts of this clone. Other DNA sequences in this sample translate to the same CDR3. V usage is TRBV27 and J usage is TRBJ1-5; D uncertain. Per germline, CDR1 MNHEY and CDR2 SMNVEV (reference sequence). The CDR3 spans 13 residues. V was pared by 6 bases and J by 2 bases, with 8 bases between. The CDR3 DNA reads TGTGCCAGCAGCCCCGGCGGCAATCAGCCCCAGCATTTT. Its translation: CASSPGGNQPQHF.

The genes are TRBV3-1 (or the pseudogene TRBV3-2) and TRBJ1-2; D not certain. V lost 4 bases and J 6 bases, leaving 12 bases between the germline ends. This CDR3 has 13 residues. The germline V gene encodes CDR1 LGHDT and CDR2 YNNKEL (reference sequence). The CDR3 protein is CASSPQRTHGYTF. CDR3 bases: TGTGCCAGCAGCCCTCAGAGGACCCATGGCTACACCTTC.

The chain has TRBV2 and TRBJ2-1; D is uncertain. The CDR3 runs to 11 residues. V lost 5 bases and J lost 12, with 11 bases in between. The germline CDR1 and CDR2 sequences are SNHLY and FYNNEI. The CDR3 DNA reads as TGTGCCAGCAGTTTTCTCAACGGGCAGTTCTTC. Its translation: CASSFLNGQFF.

The V gene is TRBV5-1, the J gene TRBJ1-6; tentatively, D is TRBD1 (5 bases). The CDR3 contains 14 residues. The V and J ends lost 0 bases and 7 bases respectively, with 8 bases between them. The germline gives CDR1 SGHRS, CDR2 YFSETQ. The CDR3 is CASSLEQANSPLHF. CDR3 sequence (DNA): TGCGCCAGCAGCTTGGAACAGGCGAATTCACCCCTCCACTTT. Combining the CDR3 with reference TRBV5-1 and TRBJ1-6 gives the whole variable domain KAGVTQTPRYLIKTRGQQVTLSCSPISGHRSVSWYQQTPGQGLQFLFEYFSETQRNKGNFPGRFSGRQFSNSRSEMNVSTLELGDSALYLCASSLEQANSPLHFGNGTRLTVT.

This chain uses TRBV5-1 with TRBJ1-5; D ambiguous. The CDR3 contains 12 residues. Trimming pared 2 bases from V and 0 bases from J, leaving 0 bases between. The germline V gene has CDR1 SGHRS and CDR2 YFSETQ. CDR3 sequence: CASSFSNQPQHF. In DNA form, the CDR3 reads TGCGCCAGCAGCTTTAGCAATCAGCCCCAGCATTTT.

V is TRBV2 and J is TRBJ1-1; TRBD1 aligns across 9 bases. Germline values: CDR1 SNHLY, CDR2 FYNNEI. This CDR3 is 13 amino acids long. The J segment lost 2 bases and the V segment lost 6 bases, leaving 1 base of the junction unmatched. The chain's CDR3 is CASRDRGNTEAFF. The CDR3 nucleotides read TGTGCCAGCAGGGACAGGGGAAACACTGAAGCTTTCTTT. The full variable domain, its missing parts supplied by reference TRBV2 and TRBJ1-1, is EPEVTQTPSHQVTQMGQEVILRCVPISNHLYFYWYRQILGQKVEFLVSFYNNEISEKSEIFDDQFSVERPDGSNFTLKIRSTKLEDSAMYFCASRDRGNTEAFFGQGTRLTVV.

The CDR3 reads CASRTGGGVETQYF. In DNA form, the CDR3 reads TGTGCCAGCCGAACGGGAGGAGGAGTAGAGACCCAGTACTTC. This sequence joins TRBV3-1 (or the pseudogene TRBV3-2) and TRBJ2-5; 7 positions match TRBD2. V dropped 8 bases and J dropped 4; count of bases not matched to a gene: 10. The germline V gene has CDR1 LGHDT and CDR2 YNNKEL (reference sequence). The CDR3 totals 14 residues.